This T cell receptor beta chain was sequenced during a study of human T cells and chemical hapten exposure. Study context: Sensitization involved placing 2% DPC onto a roughly 2 cm by roughly 2 cm region of upper inner arm skin.

Authors' analysis steps: Sample-level TCR yields exhibited a median of roughly 96,000, with a range of about 23,224 to 690,600. TCRdb processed the RACE reads anew with MiXCR; each CDR3 protein has one entry. Clone size and V and J calls follow TCRdb, not the original study. The sample has approximately 46,000 distinct CDR3 sequences, approximately 9.5% seen once; the top ten hold about 14%. General study results and limits: TCRs exceeding 1 in 1000 frequency stayed unchanged with DPC sensitization. Donors' alopecia may make their immune response differ from healthy people's.

Many counts were recorded for this clonotype. What it recognizes is unknown. As to time point: patch test 2, 6 weeks after DPC sensitization. The sample's treatment: therapeutic diphenylcyclopropenone sensitization with weekly scalp DPC. Unfractionated whole blood yielded total RNA. The specimen comprised whole blood, sampled in connection with sensitization to the hapten diphenylcyclopropenone (DPC). This TCR came from a woman aged 25 to 45 with alopecia areata. Some clones in this sample may be carry-over from other donors' samples.

The CDR3 DNA reads as TGTGCCAGCATCACGGGACAGCGAAACTACGAGCAGTACTTC. Amino acids: CASITGQRNYEQYF. This rearrangement joins TRBV25-1 to TRBJ2-7; 7 bases fit TRBD1. CDR3 length: 14 amino acids. Germline loops: CDR1 MGHDK, CDR2 SYGVNS. The trim removed 7 bases at V and 3 bases at J, leaving 9 bases unmatched.